These 28 T cell receptor beta chains originate from one sample sequenced in a study of spatial heterogeneity in lung cancer. TCRdb called the 5' RACE reads again in MiXCR, with one record for every CDR3 protein. Here the sample spans tens of thousands of distinct CDR3 sequences, around 6.9% being singletons. Indicated time point: blood at routine non-recurrence follow-up after resection. The sequenced sample was PBMCs, obtained at follow-up. The receptors originated from a male donor with early-stage non-small cell lung cancer.

This clonotype has only a few counts. This rearrangement joins TRBV27 to TRBJ1-4; 7 bases map to TRBD1. With 3 bases clipped from V and 4 bases from J, the junction kept 5 bases outside the gene matches. The length of the CDR3 is 15 residues. CDR1 and CDR2 from the germline V gene are MNHEY and SMNVEV (reference sequence). CDR3 residues: CASSFTGEGNEKLFF. The CDR3 coding sequence is TGTGCCAGCAGTTTTACAGGGGAGGGTAATGAAAAACTGTTTTTT.

This clonotype was observed at least ten times. The rearrangement joins TRBV6-5 to TRBJ2-7; 7 nucleotides align to TRBD1. The CDR3 consists of 13 residues. V lost 4 bases to trimming and J lost 3 bases; unmatched junction nucleotides: 3. The germline gives CDR1 MNHEY, CDR2 SVGAGI. In DNA, the CDR3 is TGTGCCAGCAGTTTCGGACAGGACTACGAGCAGTACTTC. This gives the protein CASSFGQDYEQYF.

There are many counts of this clonotype. The chain joins TRBV29-1 to TRBJ1-1; a weak D match, TRBD1 (5 bases). Trimming took off 7 bases at V and 6 bases at J, with 15 bases between the two ends. The germline V gene encodes CDR1 SQVTM and CDR2 ANQGSEA. The CDR3 totals 12 residues. CDR3 sequence: CSGVTGRSEAFF. Here the CDR3 DNA reads TGCAGCGGGGTGACGGGGCGTTCTGAAGCTTTCTTT.

Worth noting for this clonotype: At one end the junction does not follow the germline gene, possibly because of a read error. The V call is TRBV9, the J call TRBJ2-1; possibly TRBD2 for D (6 bases). This CDR3 has 17 residues. Per the germline V gene, CDR1 is SGDLS and CDR2 is YYNGEE. The CDR3 reads CASSVGTSHSSYSEQFF. The DNA for the CDR3 is TGTGCCAGCAGCGTCGGGACTTCCCACTCCTCCTACAGTGAGCAGTTCTTC. The variable domain in full, with the rest retrieved from reference TRBV9 and TRBJ2-1, is DSGVTQTPKHLITATGQRVTLRCSPRSGDLSVYWYQQSLDQGLQFLIQYYNGEERAKGNILERFSAQQFPDLHSELNLSSLELGDSALYFCASSVGTSHSSYSEQFFGPGTRLTVL.

This clonotype was recorded at least ten times. This chain joins TRBV6-2 or TRBV6-3 and TRBJ2-7; D remains unclear. Germline V gene data show CDR1 as MNHEY and CDR2 as SVGEGT. The V end lost 2 bases, the J end lost 1 base, and 6 bases lay between the germline ends. This CDR3 has 13 amino acids. CDR3 protein: CASSYLGSYEQYF. As DNA, the CDR3 is TGTGCCAGCAGTTACCTCGGATCCTACGAGCAGTACTTC.

This clonotype was recorded at least ten times. The rearrangement uses TRBV12-3 or TRBV12-4 and TRBJ2-1, with a possible D match to TRBD1 (5 bases). This CDR3 region has 15 residues. With 5 bases removed from V and 4 bases from J, the gap between germline ends came to 15 bases. The CDR3 spells CASSAQGGEYNEQFF. CDR3 nucleotide sequence: TGTGCCAGCAGTGCCCAGGGTGGGGAATACAATGAGCAGTTCTTC.

This clonotype was picked up many times. The CDR3 region is CASSYSDRPYEQYF. The CDR3, as DNA: TGTGCCAGCAGTTACTCGGACAGACCCTACGAGCAGTACTTC. The chain recombines TRBV6-5 with TRBJ2-7; a possible D gene is TRBD1 (6 bases). Germline V lookup: CDR1 MNHEY, CDR2 SVGAGI. This CDR3 is 14 amino acids long. V was trimmed by 0 bases and J by 2 bases, leaving 8 bases between them.

This clonotype has a count of ten or more. This chain connects TRBV6-5 to TRBJ1-2; 7 bases line up with TRBD1. This CDR3 is built from 15 residues. J lost 4 bases, V lost 2 bases, and 7 bases had no gene match. Germline V gene data show CDR1 as MNHEY and CDR2 as SVGAGI. CDR3: CASSYEGAPGYGYTF. In DNA, the CDR3 is TGTGCCAGCAGTTACGAGGGGGCGCCGGGCTATGGCTACACCTTC.

This clonotype occurred a few times. This chain uses TRBV7-9 with TRBJ1-5; 8 nucleotides line up with TRBD1. Germline loops: CDR1 SEHNR, CDR2 FQNEAQ (reference sequence). There are 14 residues in the CDR3. V lost 5 bases to trimming and J lost 6 bases; unmatched junction nucleotides: 6. CDR3 region: CASSPGQGGQPQHF. The CDR3 DNA reads as TGTGCCAGCAGCCCCGGACAGGGCGGTCAGCCCCAGCATTTT.

Only a few counts were recorded for this clonotype. The chain links TRBV5-1 to TRBJ2-1, with TRBD1 matching over 9 bases. V lost 8 bases and J lost 5; bases outside the gene matches: 5. CDR3 length equals 13 residues. Germline V CDR1 and CDR2: SGHRS, YFSETQ. The CDR3 DNA sequence: TGCGCCAGTAGGACAGGGGAGGACAATGAGCAGTTCTTC. It is translated as CASRTGEDNEQFF.

This clonotype was counted a few times. This rearrangement joins TRBV20-1 to TRBJ2-5; TRBD2 matches at 12 bases. The CDR3 runs 15 residues. In germline, CDR1 is DFQATT, CDR2 SNEGSKA (reference sequence). Trimming removed 5 bases from V and 7 bases from J; junction bases left unmatched: 11. In DNA form, the CDR3 reads TGCAGTGCTGGAACCACTAGCGGGGGGCCAGTGACCCAGTACTTC. Protein product: CSAGTTSGGPVTQYF.

The chain employs TRBV5-5 and TRBJ1-2, with D tentatively TRBD1 (6 bases). The CDR3 runs to 18 residues. Trimming stripped 0 bases from V and 4 bases from J, with 22 bases between. From germline, CDR1 is SGHKS and CDR2 YYEKEE (reference sequence). The CDR3: CASSLVAQGITILYGYTF. The CDR3 nucleotides are TGTGCCAGCAGCTTGGTGGCCCAGGGGATCACAATCCTCTATGGCTACACCTTC. The full variable domain, completed using reference TRBV5-5 and TRBJ1-2, is DAGVTQSPTHLIKTRGQQVTLRCSPISGHKSVSWYQQVLGQGPQFIFQYYEKEERGRGNFPDRFSARQFPNYSSELNVNALLLGDSALYLCASSLVAQGITILYGYTFGSGTRLTVV.

This clonotype has at least ten counts. The chain couples TRBV9 to TRBJ2-5; possibly TRBD1 for D (6 bases). This CDR3 is built from 13 residues. The V gene lost 5 bases and the J gene lost 5 bases, with 13 bases spanning the gap. Germline values: CDR1 SGDLS, CDR2 YYNGEE. CDR3 in DNA: TGTGCCAGCAGTGAGGACAGCAGGGAGACCCAGTACTTC. This codes for CASSEDSRETQYF.

This clonotype has a handful of counts. The chain recombines TRBV20-1 with TRBJ2-3; 15 bases are a match to TRBD2. V trimming: 4 bases; J trimming: 7 bases; junction bases outside the gene matches: 6. The CDR3 totals 15 residues. The germline V gene has CDR1 DFQATT and CDR2 SNEGSKA (reference sequence). Here the CDR3 DNA reads TGCAGTGCTAACTCTGGACTAGCGGGGGGGTATACGCAGTATTTT. Translation: CSANSGLAGGYTQYF.

The table lists this clonotype with many counts. The chain carries TRBV6-5 and TRBJ2-7; D is possibly TRBD1 or TRBD2 (5 bases each). The CDR3 covers 17 residues. Trimming took 0 bases from V and 2 from J, leaving 17 bases between them. From germline, CDR1 is MNHEY and CDR2 SVGAGI. As DNA, the CDR3 is TGTGCCAGCAGTTACTCCCCGGGTTCGGGACCAACCTACGAGCAGTACTTC. This translates into CASSYSPGSGPTYEQYF.

This clonotype was found many times. The chain recombines TRBV6-2 or TRBV6-3 with TRBJ2-3; D is uncertain. This CDR3 contains 17 residues. Per the germline V gene, CDR1 is MNHEY and CDR2 is SVGEGT. Trimming pared 2 bases from V and 1 base from J, leaving 16 bases between. CDR3 nucleotide sequence: TGTGCCAGCAGTTACAATATGGTGGGGTCTCGCACAGATACGCAGTATTTT. This codes for CASSYNMVGSRTDTQYF.

This clonotype was seen ten or more times. The V and J genes are TRBV7-2 and TRBJ2-3; 8 nucleotides line up with TRBD2. The germline V gene has CDR1 SGHTA and CDR2 FQGNSA. The CDR3 consists of 16 residues. V was clipped by 1 base and J by 5 bases; unmatched bases: 8. Written as DNA, the CDR3 is TGTGCCAGCAGCTTAGAACCGGGGGGGAGTCTAGATACGCAGTATTTT. It yields the protein CASSLEPGGSLDTQYF.

In its sample, this clonotype was seen many times. V usage is TRBV3-1 and J usage is TRBJ1-2; no definite D call. Germline assignment: CDR1 LGHDT and CDR2 YNNKEL (reference sequence). Trimming removed 0 bases at V and 8 bases at J, with 7 bases between. The CDR3 length is 12 residues. CDR3 residues: CASSQESRGYTF. The DNA of the CDR3 is TGTGCCAGCAGCCAAGAATCCAGGGGCTACACCTTC.

This clonotype occurred a few times. The V and J genes are TRBV10-3 and TRBJ2-2, with D possibly TRBD2 on 5 matching bases. Looked up from germline, CDR1 is ENHRY and CDR2 is SYGVKD. The germline V and J ends were trimmed by 7 bases and 3 bases, with 9 bases remaining between them. This CDR3 has 13 residues. This CDR3 reads CAIMAEDTGELFF. In DNA form, the CDR3 reads TGTGCCATCATGGCGGAGGACACCGGGGAGCTGTTTTTT.

This clonotype turned up a few times. One end of the junction fails to match germline, which may point to a read error. The chain recombines TRBV20-1 with TRBJ2-3, with D tentatively TRBD2 (5 bases). In germline, CDR1 is DFQATT, CDR2 SNEGSKA (reference sequence). This CDR3 contains 15 residues. The CDR3 bases are TGCGGTGCTAATGAGAGGGCTCGTGGCACAGATACGCAGTATTTT. Translation gives CGANERARGTDTQYF.

Many counts were recorded for this clonotype. The chain is built from TRBV7-8 and TRBJ1-5; no clear D. Germline V gene lookup returns CDR1 SGHVS and CDR2 FQNEAQ. Trimming cost V 2 bases and J 6 bases, with 11 bases left between them. The CDR3 has 14 residues. CDR3 loop: CASSLKRVRQPQHF. The CDR3 DNA is TGTGCCAGCAGCTTAAAGAGGGTGCGTCAGCCCCAGCATTTT.

The table lists this clonotype with many counts. The rearrangement uses TRBV29-1 and TRBJ1-4; D perhaps matches TRBD1 (6 bases). Germline V CDR1 and CDR2: SQVTM, ANQGSEA. The CDR3 totals 13 residues. Trimming removed 7 bases at V and 7 bases at J, with 16 bases between. CDR3 sequence (DNA): TGCAGCGCCGTCGAAACAGGGAGTGAAAAACTGTTTTTT. This translates into CSAVETGSEKLFF.

This clonotype showed up many times. The rearrangement links TRBV19 to TRBJ2-7; perhaps TRBD1 as D (6 bases). Germline V CDR1 and CDR2: LNHDA, SQIVND (reference sequence). CDR3 length equals 14 residues. V was pared by 5 bases and J by 2 bases, with 13 bases between. CDR3 DNA sequence: TGTGCCAGTAGTTTTTTGGGGGCCACCTACGAGCAGTACTTC. As protein: CASSFLGATYEQYF.

There are many counts of this clonotype. The chain carries TRBV9 and TRBJ1-5; perhaps TRBD1 as D (6 bases). In germline, CDR1 is SGDLS, CDR2 YYNGEE. This CDR3 is 14 amino acids long. Trimming shortened V by 4 bases and J by 3 bases, and 11 bases separated the two germline ends. The CDR3 is CASSSGQNNQPQHF. Here the CDR3 DNA reads TGTGCCAGCAGCTCCGGACAGAACAATCAGCCCCAGCATTTT. Combining the CDR3 with reference TRBV9 and TRBJ1-5 gives the whole variable domain DSGVTQTPKHLITATGQRVTLRCSPRSGDLSVYWYQQSLDQGLQFLIQYYNGEERAKGNILERFSAQQFPDLHSELNLSSLELGDSALYFCASSSGQNNQPQHFGDGTRLSIL.

This clonotype was detected many times. J is TRBJ1-2 and V is TRBV19; no reliable D call. With 8 bases removed from V and 0 bases from J, the gap between germline ends came to 13 bases. The germline CDR1 and CDR2 sequences are LNHDA and SQIVND (reference sequence). CDR3 length: 14 residues. The DNA for the CDR3 is TGTGCCAGTCGACGGACGGATACTAACTATGGCTACACCTTC. This codes for CASRRTDTNYGYTF.

This clonotype has at least ten counts. V is TRBV7-8 and J is TRBJ1-1; D call uncertain. Looked up from germline, CDR1 is SGHVS and CDR2 is FQNEAQ. CDR3 length: 16 residues. The V end lost 3 bases, the J end lost 1 base, and 15 bases lay between the germline ends. The CDR3 nucleotides are TGTGCCAGCAGCTTGTTAGCCGGGCCGGGGAACACTGAAGCTTTCTTT. This codes for CASSLLAGPGNTEAFF.

In its sample, this clonotype ranks as medium-sized (0.01 to 0.1%). J is TRBJ2-3 and V is TRBV30; 8 bases are shared with TRBD2. This CDR3 is built from 12 residues. The germline V gene encodes CDR1 GTSNPN and CDR2 SVGIG (reference sequence). V lost 3 bases and J lost 7; bases outside the gene matches: 3. CDR3 coding DNA: TGTGCCTGGAGAGCGGGGGAAAATACGCAGTATTTT. Amino acid sequence: CAWRAGENTQYF.

The V gene is TRBV5-5, the J gene TRBJ2-7; 12 bases agree with TRBD2. Per germline, CDR1 SGHKS and CDR2 YYEKEE (reference sequence). Unmatched junction bases numbered 3, after V lost 1 base and J lost 4 bases. The CDR3 loop spans 15 amino acids. CDR3 DNA sequence: TGTGCCAGCAGCTTGTCTAGCGGGAGGGGTTACGAGCAGTACTTC. This encodes CASSLSSGRGYEQYF.